This T cell receptor beta chain appears in the sequencing data of a study of human thymus T cells. Serving as donors were healthy Finnish infants, each of whom was having open corrective surgery for congenital heart defects. During surgery, about 0.5-1 mL peripheral blood was drawn from four of eight donors. V trimming: 0 bases; J trimming: 4 bases; junction bases outside the gene matches: 5. Per the germline V gene, CDR1 is GTSNPN and CDR2 is SVGIG (reference sequence). The CDR3 contains 15 residues. Study conclusions and caveats: Thymic as well as blood repertoires seemed to favor certain V and J genes unevenly.

Turning to this clone: Antigen specificity is unknown.

Clones were read by immunoSEQ multiplex PCR, and TCRdb kept only the in-frame ones, dropping some. The sample includes 57,000 or so clones, around 94% of them seen just once. The source of this sequence is a boy younger than two with a congenital heart defect but otherwise immunologically healthy. The material sequenced was blood. The chain links TRBV30 to TRBJ2-2; 7 nucleotides line up with TRBD2. The CDR3 nucleotides are TGTGCCTGGAGTGTTGTGGGAGGGTTCACCGGGGAGCTGTTTTTT. Its protein product is CAWSVVGGFTGELFF. The whole variable domain, remainder taken from reference TRBV30 and TRBJ2-2, is SQTIHQWPATLVQPVGSPLSLECTVEGTSNPNLYWYRQAAGRGLQLLFYSVGIGQISSEVPQNLSASRPQDRQFILSSKKLLLSDSGFYLCAWSVVGGFTGELFFGEGSRLTVL.